Each of the 29 T cell receptor beta chains below was sequenced from the same sample in a study of T cells in Graves' hyperthyroidism and ophthalmopathy. RNA transcripts were the template for amplifying TCR beta CDR3 regions. Primed by the HTBI set, a first-round RT-PCR was run on the TCR CDR3. TCRdb called the multiplex PCR reads again in MiXCR, with one record for every CDR3 protein. Of some 440,000 distinct CDR3 sequences listed, approximately 14% are singletons. The sample taken for sequencing was blood. The receptors stem from a woman aged 18 to 35 with Graves' hyperthyroidism.

This clonotype was seen repeatedly, ten times or more. The chain has TRBV6-2 or TRBV6-3 and TRBJ2-3; D ambiguous. Germline CDR1 is MNHEY and CDR2 is SVGEGT. The CDR3 totals 13 residues. Trimming shortened V by 8 bases and J by 0 bases, and 9 bases separated the two germline ends. CDR3 loop: CASRVDSTDTQYF. In DNA form, the CDR3 reads TGTGCCAGCCGGGTAGATAGCACAGATACGCAGTATTTT.

This clonotype was observed many times. The genes are TRBV11-3 and TRBJ2-1; D may be TRBD2 (5 bases). Germline-derived CDR1 and CDR2 are SGHNT and YENEEA. V shed 2 bases and J shed 4 bases, with 12 bases lying between them. The CDR3 runs 15 residues. CDR3 amino acids: CASSLISAAYNEQFF. The DNA of the CDR3 is TGTGCCAGCAGCTTAATTAGCGCGGCTTACAATGAGCAGTTCTTC. Using reference TRBV11-3 and TRBJ2-1 for the parts outside the CDR3, the full variable domain is EAGVVQSPRYKIIEKKQPVAFWCNPISGHNTLYWYLQNLGQGPELLIRYENEEAVDDSQLPKDRFSAERLKGVDSTLKIQPAELGDSAVYLCASSLISAAYNEQFFGPGTRLTVL.

This clonotype was recorded a few times. The rearrangement uses TRBV28 and TRBJ2-5; TRBD1 matches 8 bases. Germline V gene data show CDR1 as MDHEN and CDR2 as SYDVKM. The V segment lost 5 bases and the J segment 6 bases; nucleotides outside the gene matches: 14. The CDR3 extends over 16 amino acids. CDR3 coding DNA: TGTGCCAGCAGTCCATTTGGGACAGGCCGTCCGCAGACCCAGTACTTC. It codes for CASSPFGTGRPQTQYF.

The CDR3: CSARGAGGAYNEQFF. The CDR3 bases are TGCAGTGCTAGAGGGGCGGGGGGCGCGTACAATGAGCAGTTCTTC. The rearrangement links TRBV20-1 to TRBJ2-1; 8 bases agree with TRBD2. The J segment lost 4 bases and the V segment lost 1 base, leaving 6 bases of the junction unmatched. Germline loops: CDR1 DFQATT, CDR2 SNEGSKA (reference sequence). The CDR3 extends over 15 amino acids.

V usage is TRBV11-1 and J usage is TRBJ2-7; D is undetermined. Trimming took 2 bases from V and 0 from J, leaving 8 bases between them. This CDR3 comprises 14 residues. The germline V gene encodes CDR1 SGHAT and CDR2 FQDESV (reference sequence). Written as DNA, the CDR3 is TGTGCCAGCAGCTTATTGGAGATCTCCTACGAGCAGTACTTC. It is translated as CASSLLEISYEQYF.

The rearrangement uses TRBV19 and TRBJ2-7; 11 bases align to TRBD2. V shed 5 bases, J shed 4 bases, and the junction held 7 bases outside the gene matches. The CDR3 is 15 residues long. Germline assignment: CDR1 LNHDA and CDR2 SQIVND (reference sequence). This CDR3 is CASSLTSGSAYEQYF. For the CDR3, the DNA is TGTGCCAGTAGTCTTACTAGCGGGAGCGCTTACGAGCAGTACTTC.

The V and J genes are TRBV19 and TRBJ2-7; TRBD2 matches at 9 bases. After removal of 6 bases from V and 9 bases from J, the junction contained 6 bases not matched to a gene. This CDR3 has 12 amino acids. From germline, CDR1 is LNHDA and CDR2 SQIVND (reference sequence). This CDR3 reads CASSLLAGRQYF. CDR3 bases: TGTGCCAGTAGCCTTCTAGCGGGGAGGCAGTACTTC.

This clonotype has ten or more counts. V is TRBV13 and J is TRBJ2-5, with TRBD2 identical over 15 bases. Germline V gene lookup returns CDR1 PRHDT and CDR2 FYEKMQ (reference sequence). The CDR3 has 16 residues. V was clipped by 4 bases and J by 5 bases; unmatched bases: 5. As DNA, the CDR3 is TGTGCCAGCAGCTCCCGGACTAGCGGGGGGGGGGAGACCCAGTACTTC. Residues: CASSSRTSGGGETQYF. Looking up the rest from reference TRBV13 and TRBJ2-5 gives the full variable domain: AAGVIQSPRHLIKEKRETATLKCYPIPRHDTVYWYQQGPGQDPQFLISFYEKMQSDKGSIPDRFSAQQFSDYHSELNMSSLELGDSALYFCASSSRTSGGGETQYFGPGTRLLVL.

Ten or more counts support this clonotype. The rearrangement uses TRBV3-1 and TRBJ2-2, with 7 bases aligning to TRBD2. The CDR3 totals 13 residues. Germline CDR1 LGHDT, CDR2 YNNKEL (reference sequence). The V gene end was trimmed by 3 bases and the J gene end by 5 bases; junction bases not matched to a gene: 0. Here the CDR3 reads CASSQRGTGELFF. In DNA, the CDR3 is TGTGCCAGCAGCCAGCGGGGGACCGGGGAGCTGTTTTTT.

This clonotype occurred many times. J is TRBJ2-1 and V is TRBV2; D is undetermined. Germline V gene data show CDR1 as SNHLY and CDR2 as FYNNEI. The CDR3 runs to 13 residues. V was shortened by 5 bases and J by 4 bases, with 9 bases between the two germline ends. CDR3 sequence (DNA): TGTGCCAGCAGTTCGACGAATTACAATGAGCAGTTCTTC. Translated, it gives CASSSTNYNEQFF.

This clonotype was counted many times. V gene TRBV14 combines with J gene TRBJ2-1; 11 bases fit TRBD1. Germline V gives CDR1 SGHDN, CDR2 FVKESK. The CDR3 covers 16 residues. The V and J ends lost 0 bases and 8 bases, in that order; junction bases with no gene match: 6. As DNA, the CDR3 is TGTGCCAGCAGCCAAGAAGGGACAGGGGGTATACATGAGCAGTTCTTC. Its protein product is CASSQEGTGGIHEQFF.

Many counts were recorded for this clonotype. The chain joins TRBV6-2 or TRBV6-3 to TRBJ2-2; 10 positions match TRBD2. CDR3 length: 15 amino acids. Germline values: CDR1 MNHEY, CDR2 SVGEGT. The junction had 1 base not matched to a gene; V was cut back by 2 bases and J by 4 bases. The CDR3 DNA reads as TGTGCCAGCAGTTACAGCGGGGGGGCCACCGGGGAGCTGTTTTTT. Amino acid sequence: CASSYSGGATGELFF.

The chain uses TRBV3-1 and TRBJ2-7; D gene uncertain. Germline values: CDR1 LGHDT, CDR2 YNNKEL (reference sequence). CDR3 length equals 17 residues. V was pared by 1 base and J by 2 bases, with 18 bases between. In DNA, the CDR3 is TGTGCCAGCAGCCAAGGGAACTGGCGGCCCCGTACCTACGAGCAGTACTTC. It specifies CASSQGNWRPRTYEQYF.

This clonotype was detected many times. DNA of the CDR3: TGTGCCAGCAGTGTTCACGATAGGAGCACTGAAGCTTTCTTT. Its protein is CASSVHDRSTEAFF. The rearrangement links TRBV6-1 to TRBJ1-1; D gene unclear. CDR3 size: 14 residues. Trimming left V 4 bases short and J 4 bases short, with 13 bases between. Germline V gives CDR1 MNHNS, CDR2 SASEGT.

The chain combines TRBV2 with TRBJ2-3; weak D call: TRBD1 (5 bases). Germline CDR1 SNHLY, CDR2 FYNNEI. V lost 7 bases and J 0 bases, leaving 14 bases between the germline ends. This CDR3 spans 15 amino acids. The CDR3 is CASTDRLLSTDTQYF. CDR3 DNA sequence: TGTGCCAGCACCGACAGACTGCTTAGCACAGATACGCAGTATTTT.

The rearrangement joins TRBV5-1 to TRBJ2-7; D gene ambiguous. CDR3 length: 17 amino acids. V shed 3 bases and J shed 6 bases, with 25 bases lying between them. Germline V gene lookup returns CDR1 SGHRS and CDR2 YFSETQ. CDR3 in amino acids: CASSSEPYTARPPEQYF. The CDR3 bases are TGCGCCAGCAGCTCGGAGCCTTACACCGCCCGCCCCCCCGAGCAGTACTTC.

This clonotype has ten or more counts. The chain couples TRBV20-1 to TRBJ1-5; 8 bases line up with TRBD1. CDR3 length equals 15 residues. Germline assignment: CDR1 DFQATT and CDR2 SNEGSKA (reference sequence). V lost 3 bases, J lost 4 bases, and 8 bases stayed unmatched. The CDR3 loop is CSASPSGQENQPQHF. Written as DNA, the CDR3 is TGCAGTGCTAGTCCATCGGGACAGGAAAATCAGCCCCAGCATTTT.

In its sample, this clonotype was seen many times. The rearrangement joins TRBV18 to TRBJ1-5; D is undetermined. CDR1 is KGHSH and CDR2 is LQKENI in the germline V gene. This CDR3 is built from 16 residues. Deletions cut 4 bases from V and 7 bases from J, with 20 bases between. This CDR3 is CASSRNKGGSDQPQHF. The CDR3 DNA is TGTGCCAGCTCACGAAATAAAGGAGGGAGCGACCAGCCCCAGCATTTT.

This clonotype has more than one count but fewer than ten. The chain uses TRBV20-1 and TRBJ1-4, with 7 nucleotides matching TRBD1. V gave up 6 bases and J gave up 7 bases; unmatched junction bases: 20. This CDR3 has 17 residues. Germline CDR1 is DFQATT and CDR2 is SNEGSKA (reference sequence). CDR3 in amino acids: CSATGWAGGVVGEKLFF. Written as DNA, the CDR3 is TGCAGTGCCACAGGGTGGGCAGGGGGTGTAGTGGGTGAAAAACTGTTTTTT.

This clonotype was seen at least ten times. The V and J genes are TRBV30 and TRBJ1-1; no clear D. The CDR3 loop spans 14 amino acids. Germline V gives CDR1 GTSNPN, CDR2 SVGIG (reference sequence). Trimming left V 4 bases short and J 4 bases short, with 16 bases between. The CDR3 spells CAWNVGPTRTEAFF. In DNA, the CDR3 is TGTGCCTGGAATGTTGGACCCACCCGCACTGAAGCTTTCTTT.

In its sample, this clonotype was seen many times. The CDR3 nucleotides are TGCAGTGCTAGAGCTGGGCAGACCCAAGAGACCCAGTACTTC. It specifies CSARAGQTQETQYF. The V and J genes are TRBV20-1 and TRBJ2-5; D unclear. The CDR3 length is 14 residues. With 1 base removed from V and 1 base from J, the gap between germline ends came to 10 bases. The germline V gene encodes CDR1 DFQATT and CDR2 SNEGSKA (reference sequence).

This clonotype came up many times. V and J are TRBV19 and TRBJ1-5; D is possibly TRBD1 (5 bases). The ends were cut back, 9 bases at V and 0 bases at J, with 15 bases in the middle. The CDR3 is 15 residues long. Germline loops: CDR1 LNHDA, CDR2 SQIVND (reference sequence). The CDR3 protein is CARPRACDSNQPQHF. CDR3 DNA: TGTGCCAGGCCCAGGGCCTGCGATAGCAATCAGCCCCAGCATTTT.

This clonotype was picked up many times. The chain recombines TRBV20-1 with TRBJ2-3; 7 positions agree with TRBD1. V shed 0 bases and J 6 bases; nucleotides not matched to a gene: 3. Looked up from germline, CDR1 is DFQATT and CDR2 is SNEGSKA (reference sequence). This CDR3 has 13 amino acids. This CDR3 is CSAREQTGDTQYF. CDR3 nucleotide sequence: TGCAGTGCTAGAGAACAGACAGGGGATACGCAGTATTTT.

The gene calls are TRBV10-2 and TRBJ1-5; tentatively, D is TRBD1 (5 bases). V was pared by 3 bases and J by 6 bases, with 15 bases between. The CDR3 covers 15 residues. CDR1 and CDR2 (germline): WSHSY, SAAADI. CDR3 in DNA: TGCGCCAGCAGTGATATTGCAGGTAGGGGTCAGCCCCAGCATTTT. Amino acid sequence: CASSDIAGRGQPQHF.

The sample holds many counts of this clonotype. The chain has TRBV7-2 and TRBJ2-1; the match to TRBD2 covers 9 bases. CDR1 is SGHTA and CDR2 is FQGNSA in the germline V gene. V was clipped by 3 bases and J by 7 bases; unmatched bases: 1. This CDR3 has 13 residues. CDR3 sequence reads: CASSFSGSNEQFF. The CDR3 nucleotides are TGTGCCAGCAGCTTTAGCGGGAGTAATGAGCAGTTCTTC.

This clonotype has at least ten counts. The chain uses TRBV12-5 and TRBJ1-1; D is ambiguous. Trimming left V 3 bases short and J 7 bases short, with 6 bases between. CDR1 and CDR2 from the germline V gene are LGHNT and FRNRAP. The CDR3 loop spans 11 amino acids. This chain's CDR3 is CASGFTGEAFF. The CDR3 DNA follows: TGTGCTAGTGGTTTTACGGGTGAAGCTTTCTTT.

This clonotype showed up many times. The chain has TRBV6-1 and TRBJ1-2; 7 nucleotides match TRBD1. The CDR3 is 15 residues long. After removal of 5 bases from V and 0 bases from J, the junction contained 6 bases not matched to a gene. Germline assignment: CDR1 MNHNS and CDR2 SASEGT. CDR3 nucleotide sequence: TGTGCCAGCAGTCGCCGGGACAGAGCTAACTATGGCTACACCTTC. It codes for CASSRRDRANYGYTF.

The sample holds one count of this clonotype. This could be a read error, since a much larger clone is one nucleotide away. The chain couples TRBV10-3 to TRBJ2-3; D is uncertain. This CDR3 region has 13 residues. Looked up from germline, CDR1 is ENHRY and CDR2 is SYGVKD. The CDR3: CAILSVLTDTRYF. The CDR3 nucleotides read TGTGCCATCTTGAGCGTACTCACAGATACGCGGTATTTT.

This clonotype has a handful of counts. The gene calls are TRBV9 and TRBJ2-1, with D perhaps TRBD1 or TRBD2 (5 bases each). Germline V CDR1 and CDR2: SGDLS, YYNGEE. V lost 3 bases to trimming and J lost 5 bases, with 21 bases between them. The CDR3 totals 17 residues. The CDR3 DNA is TGTGCCAGCAGCGAGGGGCCCGGACTTGCGAAAGACAATGAGCAGTTCTTC. Its translation: CASSEGPGLAKDNEQFF.